These 23 T cell receptor beta chains came from one sample sequenced in a study of blood T cells in healthy people across ages. Sample-barcoded 5' priming and a J-beta primer mix drove a second PCR of roughly 6 to 12 cycles. TCRdb called the 5' RACE reads again in MiXCR, with one record for every CDR3 protein. The table lists some 1,000,000 distinct CDR3 sequences, 25% of them singletons. The sample was also linked to a second study, of T cells of mothers and their children.

Sequenced material: blood. The origin of the receptors is a girl aged 2 to 10 in good health.

This clonotype was counted only a few times. V gene TRBV2 combines with J gene TRBJ2-3, with D possibly being TRBD1 or TRBD2 (5 bases each). The CDR3 covers 15 residues. Germline CDR1 is SNHLY and CDR2 is FYNNEI. V lost 1 base and J 1 base, leaving 9 bases between the germline ends. The CDR3 sequence: CASSEGGAGTDTQYF. CDR3 nucleotides: TGTGCCAGCAGTGAAGGAGGGGCAGGCACAGATACGCAGTATTTT. Filled out from reference TRBV2 and TRBJ2-3, the complete variable domain reads EPEVTQTPSHQVTQMGQEVILRCVPISNHLYFYWYRQILGQKVEFLVSFYNNEISEKSEIFDDQFSVERPDGSNFTLKIRSTKLEDSAMYFCASSEGGAGTDTQYFGPGTRLTVL.

This clonotype was detected many times. The CDR3 nucleotides are TGTGCCAGCAGCTTCGGTCATGAGCAGTTCTTC. Translated: CASSFGHEQFF. The gene calls are TRBV7-2 and TRBJ2-1, with D unresolved. The CDR3 totals 11 residues. Germline V gives CDR1 SGHTA, CDR2 FQGNSA. Trimming stripped 3 bases from V and 8 bases from J, with 5 bases between.

This chain uses TRBV7-9 with TRBJ2-1; 12 nucleotides line up with TRBD2. J was trimmed by 4 bases and V by 4 bases; bases with no gene match: 11. This CDR3 region has 18 residues. CDR1 is SEHNR, CDR2 FQNEAQ, per germline (reference sequence). CDR3 nucleotide sequence: TGTGCCAGCAGCTCCTCCCCTAGCGGGAGGGTATCATACAATGAGCAGTTCTTC. Its protein product is CASSSSPSGRVSYNEQFF.

This chain connects TRBV20-1 to TRBJ1-3, with D hard to call. CDR3 length: 13 residues. Trimming left V 3 bases short and J 7 bases short, with 13 bases between. Germline V lookup: CDR1 DFQATT, CDR2 SNEGSKA (reference sequence). In DNA form, the CDR3 reads TGCAGTGCTAGTCCTGGGGTTGGGAACACCATATATTTT. Amino acid sequence: CSASPGVGNTIYF.

A few counts support this clonotype. The gene calls are TRBV7-2 and TRBJ2-5; 8 nucleotides match TRBD2. The DNA end is more similar to TRBJ2-1, so the J call may be wrong. The germline V gene has CDR1 SGHTA and CDR2 FQGNSA. The CDR3 sequence is 15 residues long. CDR3 in amino acids: CASSPPSGHYNEQFF. CDR3 bases: TGTGCCAGCAGCCCCCCTAGCGGGCATTACAATGAGCAGTTCTTC.

V gene TRBV27 combines with J gene TRBJ2-3; the match to TRBD1 covers 11 bases. This CDR3 spans 16 amino acids. V gave up 6 bases and J gave up 2 bases; unmatched junction bases: 7. Germline CDR1 and CDR2: MNHEY and SMNVEV (reference sequence). CDR3 bases: TGTGCCAGCAGCGGACAGGGGGCTTGGGTCACAGATACGCAGTATTTT. Protein product: CASSGQGAWVTDTQYF.

This clonotype was detected once. The V gene is TRBV10-3, the J gene TRBJ1-2; D not resolved. Germline assignment: CDR1 ENHRY and CDR2 SYGVKD. CDR3 length equals 12 residues. V shed 3 bases and J shed 2 bases, with 4 bases lying between them. The CDR3 reads CAISEGNYGYTF. The CDR3 DNA reads TGTGCCATCAGTGAAGGGAACTATGGCTACACCTTC.

Comments on this clonotype: Compared with germline, one end of the junction differs, possibly owing to a read error. The chain has TRBV29-1 and TRBJ1-3; D uncertain. There are 11 residues in the CDR3. The germline gives CDR1 SQVTM, CDR2 ANQGSEA. Here the CDR3 reads CSVDGGNTLYF. The CDR3 nucleotides read TGCAGCGTTGATGGTGGGAACACCCTATATTTT.

The chain has TRBV28 and TRBJ1-4, with 7 bases matching TRBD1. Trimming took 5 bases from V and 0 from J; bases not matched to a gene: 6. Germline CDR1 and CDR2: MDHEN and SYDVKM. The CDR3 runs to 16 residues. This CDR3 is CASSPGTATTNEKLFF. CDR3 nucleotide sequence: TGTGCCAGCAGTCCTGGGACAGCGACAACTAATGAAAAACTGTTTTTT. The entire variable domain, with the rest obtained from reference TRBV28 and TRBJ1-4, is as follows: DVKVTQSSRYLVKRTGEKVFLECVQDMDHENMFWYRQDPGLGLRLIYFSYDVKMKEKGDIPEGYSVSREKKERFSLILESASTNQTSMYLCASSPGTATTNEKLFFGSGTQLSVL.

CDR3 DNA sequence: TGCGCCAGCAGCCAAATCCAGACCGGGGAGCTGTTTTTT. Translating it yields CASSQIQTGELFF. The rearrangement links TRBV5-1 to TRBJ2-2; D remains ambiguous. This CDR3 is 13 amino acids long. Germline V lookup: CDR1 SGHRS, CDR2 YFSETQ. Trimming pared 4 bases from V and 5 bases from J, leaving 9 bases between.

This chain uses TRBV27 with TRBJ2-2, with 10 bases matching TRBD1. Per germline, CDR1 MNHEY and CDR2 SMNVEV (reference sequence). This CDR3 is 14 amino acids long. Trimming cost V 6 bases and J 7 bases; bases outside gene matches: 5. CDR3 sequence (DNA): TGTGCCAGCAGCGGGACAGGGGTGGGCGGGGAGCTGTTTTTT. It translates to CASSGTGVGGELFF.

The rearrangement links TRBV29-1 to TRBJ2-5; TRBD2 is a possible D gene (6 bases). Germline loops: CDR1 SQVTM, CDR2 ANQGSEA. V was trimmed by 8 bases and J by 5 bases, leaving 18 bases between them. The CDR3 sequence is 13 residues long. This chain's CDR3 is CSSAGTPRETQYF. DNA of the CDR3: TGCAGCTCCGCCGGGACTCCCCGGGAGACCCAGTACTTC.

CDR3: CASSLGDFLNYGYTF. CDR3 sequence (DNA): TGTGCCAGCAGTTTGGGGGACTTTCTAAACTATGGCTACACCTTC. The genes are TRBV12-3 or TRBV12-4 and TRBJ1-2; maybe TRBD1 (5 bases). Trimming took 3 bases from V and 2 from J, leaving 13 bases between them. The CDR3 totals 15 residues.

This chain uses TRBV6-1 with TRBJ1-5; TRBD1 aligns across 10 bases. This CDR3 comprises 16 residues. Looked up from germline, CDR1 is MNHNS and CDR2 is SASEGT. Trimming removed 6 bases from V and 5 bases from J; junction bases left unmatched: 10. The CDR3, as DNA: TGTGCCAGCAGCCCTAGGGACAGGGGAAAGTATCAGCCCCAGCATTTT. This codes for CASSPRDRGKYQPQHF.

This clonotype was observed a handful of times. V usage is TRBV11-2 and J usage is TRBJ1-4; D might be TRBD1 (5 bases). The V and J ends lost 6 bases and 5 bases respectively, with 13 bases between them. This CDR3 is built from 14 residues. From germline, CDR1 is SGHAT and CDR2 FQNNGV. As DNA, the CDR3 is TGTGCCAGCAGTCCAGGGAGGGTGAATGAAAAACTGTTTTTT. It is translated as CASSPGRVNEKLFF. Filled out from reference TRBV11-2 and TRBJ1-4, the complete variable domain reads EAGVAQSPRYKIIEKRQSVAFWCNPISGHATLYWYQQILGQGPKLLIQFQNNGVVDDSQLPKDRFSAERLKGVDSTLKIQPAKLEDSAVYLCASSPGRVNEKLFFGSGTQLSVL.

This rearrangement joins TRBV7-3 to TRBJ2-3; TRBD1 matches 9 bases. CDR1 and CDR2 from the germline V gene are SGHTA and FQGTGA. V lost 5 bases to trimming and J lost 4 bases; unmatched junction nucleotides: 10. This CDR3 contains 16 residues. The CDR3 bases are TGTGCCAGCAGCCCCACAGGGGGCGCCGATTCAGATACGCAGTATTTT. Translated, it gives CASSPTGGADSDTQYF.

The J gene is TRBJ2-7, the V gene TRBV7-9; D gene uncertain. The germline gives CDR1 SEHNR, CDR2 FQNEAQ (reference sequence). The CDR3 contains 12 residues. Trimming took 4 bases from V and 2 from J, leaving 6 bases between them. The CDR3 reads CASSSATYEQYF. Here the CDR3 DNA reads TGTGCCAGCAGCTCGGCAACCTACGAGCAGTACTTC.

This chain links TRBV7-8 with TRBJ1-2; maybe TRBD1 (5 bases). V lost 5 bases and J 8 bases, leaving 18 bases between the germline ends. Germline assignment: CDR1 SGHVS and CDR2 FQNEAQ. This CDR3 spans 14 amino acids. In DNA, the CDR3 is TGTGCCAGCAGCCTCCTCCAGGGAGAAGGAGGCTACACCTTC. It encodes CASSLLQGEGGYTF.

This clonotype has just a few counts. J is TRBJ1-1 and V is TRBV18; D gene ambiguous. The CDR3 covers 13 residues. V was clipped by 2 bases and J by 6 bases, with 10 bases between them. Germline V CDR1 and CDR2: KGHSH, LQKENI. Here the CDR3 DNA reads TGTGCCAGCTCACCAATGGAAGAGGCTGAAGCTTTCTTT. This codes for CASSPMEEAEAFF.

In this sample, this clonotype turned up a few times. This chain joins TRBV7-9 and TRBJ2-5, with 7 bases identical to TRBD2. This CDR3 has 17 residues. Trimming cost V 1 base and J 4 bases; bases outside gene matches: 12. CDR1 is SEHNR, CDR2 FQNEAQ, per germline (reference sequence). The CDR3 here is CASSLVASGNEIETQYF. As DNA, the CDR3 is TGTGCCAGCAGCTTAGTGGCTAGCGGCAACGAGATAGAGACCCAGTACTTC.

This clonotype has more than one count but fewer than ten. The chain has TRBV20-1 and TRBJ1-4; unclear D gene. V was trimmed by 6 bases and J by 5 bases, leaving 7 bases between them. Germline-derived CDR1 and CDR2 are DFQATT and SNEGSKA (reference sequence). CDR3 size: 11 residues. In DNA form, the CDR3 reads TGCAGTGCCCCGGGGAATGAAAAACTGTTTTTT. Protein product: CSAPGNEKLFF.

The V call is TRBV19, the J call TRBJ2-5, with D possibly being TRBD2 (6 bases). TRBJ2-7 matches the DNA end more closely, so the J call is doubtful. CDR1 is LNHDA, CDR2 SQIVND, per germline (reference sequence). The CDR3 consists of 15 residues. The CDR3 coding sequence is TGTGCCAGTAGTATGGGACTCGCGAGCTCCTACGAGCAGTACTTC. Residues: CASSMGLASSYEQYF.

The sample holds a few counts of this clonotype. The chain combines TRBV15 with TRBJ2-5, with 7 bases aligning to TRBD1. Germline CDR1 and CDR2: LNHNV and YYDKDF (reference sequence). The ends lost 0 bases at V and 5 bases at J; junction bases unmatched: 6. This CDR3 is 15 amino acids long. CDR3 sequence (DNA): TGTGCCACCAGCAGAGACTCAGGGGGTGGGGAGACCCAGTACTTC. This encodes CATSRDSGGGETQYF.